This T cell receptor beta chain stems from a study of OX40 agonist ivuxolimab in advanced cancers. Study overall: The study enrolled dose-escalation patients with hepatocellular carcinoma, melanoma, renal cell or head and neck cancer. General study results and limits: Clonal expansion from baseline to week 6 occurred in both CD4+ and CD8+ T cells. The 0.1-3.0 mg/kg partial responders had among the lowest clonal expansion.

Regarding this clone: Its antigen is not identified.

Patients were excluded for autoimmune disease history or systemic immunosuppression. Between the trimmed V and J ends, which lost 7 bases and 8 bases, there was a span of 24 bases. The CDR3 length is 15 residues. CDR1 SGDLS and CDR2 YYNGEE come from the germline V gene. Libraries were prepared by immunoSEQ multiplex PCR; TCRdb keeps only in-frame clonotypes and omits some of them. Among 60,000 or so clones listed, approximately 83% were seen once. The sequenced sample was CD4+ or CD8+ T cells sorted from blood, obtained in a trial of the OX40 agonist ivuxolimab. The chain has TRBV9 and TRBJ1-2, with D unresolved. This TCR was recovered from an adult with an advanced solid tumor such as melanoma, head and neck, liver or kidney cancer. The DNA of the CDR3 is TGTGCCAGCGACAAAGGAAGCGTCTCGGTTGGAGGCTACACCTTC. It codes for CASDKGSVSVGGYTF. Supplemented by reference TRBV9 and TRBJ1-2, the full variable domain reads DSGVTQTPKHLITATGQRVTLRCSPRSGDLSVYWYQQSLDQGLQFLIQYYNGEERAKGNILERFSAQQFPDLHSELNLSSLELGDSALYFCASDKGSVSVGGYTFGSGTRLTVV.